This TCR beta chain was retrieved from a study of blood T cell repertoires in COVID-19 (dated by TCRdb to 2020 to 2021). Broadly, across the study: The collaborator samples originated in the United States, Italy and Spain and spanned the acute and convalescent phases of COVID-19. The material from the prospective study consisted of cDNA or gDNA derived from T cells, B-cell-depleted T cells, or PBMCs. Subjects who had been exposed to COVID-19, were actively infected with it, or had recovered from it provided the deeply sampled blood TCRbeta repertoires that made up the dataset. The repertoires were made available in a free public database intended to serve as a resource for research on the immune response to SARS-CoV-2. Samples were obtained from the ongoing ImmuneRACE study (first 160 participants) and from over a thousand subjects provided by 6 global collaborators. A de-identified subject ID, COVID-19 status, age in years and sex were almost always included in the sample metadata. Where available, HLA class I and class II types were taken from metadata supplied by the sample provider and were not determined by assay-based typing.

The table lists this clone with a few counts. Its antigen target is currently unknown. Base qualities are not provided; no much larger clone lies one nucleotide away. What the research found in general, with its limitations: How much clinical and demographic metadata was included differed by source and by participant, and the metadata was provided uncurated.

Each collaborating institution followed its own protocols to collect whole blood in K2EDTA tubes. For TCRbeta analysis, collaborators shipped samples as frozen whole blood, isolated PBMCs, or DNA extracted from either of those sample types. The immunoSEQ Assay, a bias-controlled multiplex PCR, was used to amplify TCRbeta CDR3 regions from genomic DNA. Per the authors' processing: Nucleated cell counts per sample were estimated from amplification of reference gene primers within the assay. To quantify the absolute abundance of each unique TCRbeta CDR3 rearrangement, sequence reads were collapsed and filtered. For each sample, productive Simpson clonality was calculated as the square root of Simpson's diversity index over productive rearrangements. TCRdb holds this immuneACCESS table with in-frame rearrangements only. Some clones are missing; in checked studies, unresolved V genes explain under half, and the rest has no known cause. That table is the source of V, J and clone size, and D and trimming were worked out from the DNA. Across this sample there are more than 250,000 clones, with around 86% seen only once. The ten most abundant clones make up 3.6% of the sample.

The V end gives up 4 bases and the J end 4 bases, leaving 10 bases in the junction not matched to a gene. The CDR3 measures 15 amino acids from cysteine to phenylalanine. The kept DNA is CDR3 alone, 45 bases in frame from the first base. In the germline V gene, CDR1 corresponds to SGHDT and CDR2 to YYEEEE. This chain joins TRBV5-6 to TRBJ2-7, with 8 junctional bases fitting TRBD1. Sample: peripheral blood. This sequence originates from a man between 18 and 29 years old with active or convalescent COVID-19. CDR3 sequence: CASSPGTGRIYEQYF. The sequenced DNA: TGTGCCAGCAGCCCCGGGACAGGTAGAATTTACGAGCAGTACTTC.